The clone carrying this T cell receptor (beta chain) was counted only a few times. The sample is drawn from a study of identical twins. MiXCR, run by TCRdb on the 5' RACE reads, gives a single entry per CDR3 protein. The profile shows 700,000 or so distinct CDR3 sequences, approximately 22% of them singletons. V gave up 3 bases and J gave up 4 bases, with 13 bases separating them. The germline V gene encodes CDR1 MNHEY and CDR2 SMNVEV (reference sequence). The length of the CDR3 is 15 residues. These same data were also listed under a study on T cells expressing NK-cell markers. In that study: Underlying the TCR beta repertoires were sorted CD3+CD56+NKG2C+, CD3+CD56+NKG2C- and CD3+CD56-NKG2C+ T cells.

The sequence derives from a woman between 18 and 29 years old in good health. The V gene is TRBV27, the J gene TRBJ2-1; weak D call: TRBD2 (5 bases). Sequenced input: PBMCs. CDR3 sequence reads: CASSFGGFGYNEQFF. The CDR3 nucleotides read TGTGCCAGCAGTTTCGGCGGGTTTGGTTACAATGAGCAGTTCTTC.